These 7 T cell receptor beta chains were sequenced from one sample in a study of blood T cell repertoires in COVID-19. Here immunoSEQ multiplex PCR was the method, and the copy in TCRdb shows in-frame clones only, minus some. The data show about 68,000 clones, approximately 84% seen once. Sequencing was performed on peripheral blood. The origin of the receptors is a man aged 50 to 60 with active COVID-19.

This clone appeared a few times. The rearrangement uses TRBV4-1 and TRBJ2-7; 8 bases are a match to TRBD2. The CDR3 runs to 15 residues. J was trimmed by 3 bases and V by 2 bases; bases with no gene match: 6. From germline, CDR1 is MGHRA and CDR2 YSYEKL. The CDR3 region is CASSQRRTSNYEQYF. CDR3 bases: TGCGCCAGCAGCCAACGAAGGACTAGCAACTACGAGCAGTACTTC.

V and J are TRBV6-5 and TRBJ1-1, with 7 bases aligning to TRBD1. The CDR3 extends over 14 amino acids. Germline CDR1 and CDR2: MNHEY and SVGAGI. V was clipped by 6 bases and J by 7 bases; unmatched bases: 11. The CDR3 loop reads CASRGQDASVEAFF. The CDR3 region has the DNA TGTGCCAGCAGAGGACAGGACGCAAGTGTTGAAGCTTTCTTT.

The J gene is TRBJ1-4, the V gene TRBV30, with a weak D call TRBD1 (5 bases). The V gene's germline CDR1 is GTSNPN and CDR2 SVGIG (reference sequence). Trimming stripped 5 bases from V and 8 bases from J, with 12 bases between. The CDR3 runs 12 residues. CDR3 amino acids: CAWGARGEKLFF. CDR3 in DNA: TGTGCCTGGGGGGCCCGGGGGGAAAAACTGTTTTTT.

The V and J genes are TRBV2 and TRBJ2-2; TRBD2 agrees at 9 bases. There are 17 residues in the CDR3. Germline V lookup: CDR1 SNHLY, CDR2 FYNNEI. V dropped 4 bases and J dropped 5; count of bases not matched to a gene: 11. CDR3 nucleotide sequence: TGTGCCAGCAGTGGGGGATATAGCGGGAGTTGGACCGGGGAGCTGTTTTTT. Protein sequence: CASSGGYSGSWTGELFF.

The sample holds a few counts of this clone. The rearrangement uses TRBV2 and TRBJ1-1; 9 bases map to TRBD1. V gave up 7 bases and J gave up 5 bases; unmatched junction bases: 17. The CDR3 extends over 17 amino acids. Germline CDR1 reads SNHLY; CDR2 reads FYNNEI. The DNA for the CDR3 is TGTGCCAGCACCGAACAGGGGGCGCGGGTCCGGGGGACTGAAGCTTTCTTT. Its translation: CASTEQGARVRGTEAFF. Drawing the rest from reference TRBV2 and TRBJ1-1, the complete variable domain is EPEVTQTPSHQVTQMGQEVILRCVPISNHLYFYWYRQILGQKVEFLVSFYNNEISEKSEIFDDQFSVERPDGSNFTLKIRSTKLEDSAMYFCASTEQGARVRGTEAFFGQGTRLTVV.

The DNA for the CDR3 is TGTGCCAGCCAACGGGGACAGTCTTATGGCTACACCTTC. Its translation is CASQRGQSYGYTF. The gene calls are TRBV19 and TRBJ1-2, with TRBD1 matching 7 bases. Germline V gene lookup returns CDR1 LNHDA and CDR2 SQIVND (reference sequence). The V gene end was trimmed by 9 bases and the J gene end by 5 bases; junction bases not matched to a gene: 9. This CDR3 has 13 amino acids.

V gene TRBV27 combines with J gene TRBJ1-4; 7 bases line up with TRBD1. From germline, CDR1 is MNHEY and CDR2 SMNVEV (reference sequence). V lost 3 bases to trimming and J lost 6 bases; unmatched junction nucleotides: 4. The CDR3 extends over 14 amino acids. CDR3 in amino acids: CASSLDRRDEKLFF. The CDR3 coding sequence is TGTGCCAGCAGTTTGGACAGGAGGGATGAAAAACTGTTTTTT. The entire variable domain, with the rest obtained from reference TRBV27 and TRBJ1-4, is as follows: EAQVTQNPRYLITVTGKKLTVTCSQNMNHEYMSWYRQDPGLGLRQIYYSMNVEVTDKGDVPEGYKVSRKEKRNFPLILESPSPNQTSLYFCASSLDRRDEKLFFGSGTQLSVL.